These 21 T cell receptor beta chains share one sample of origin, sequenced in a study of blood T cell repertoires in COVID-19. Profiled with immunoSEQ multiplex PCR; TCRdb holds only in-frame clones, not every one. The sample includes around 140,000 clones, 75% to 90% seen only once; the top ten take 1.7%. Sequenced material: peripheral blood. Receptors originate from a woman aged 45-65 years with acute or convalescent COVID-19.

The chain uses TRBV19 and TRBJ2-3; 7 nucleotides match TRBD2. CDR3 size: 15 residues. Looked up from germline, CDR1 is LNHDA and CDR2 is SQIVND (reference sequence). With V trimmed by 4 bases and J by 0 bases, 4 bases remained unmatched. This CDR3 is CASSTPGLSTDTQYF. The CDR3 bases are TGTGCCAGTAGTACCCCGGGACTAAGCACAGATACGCAGTATTTT.

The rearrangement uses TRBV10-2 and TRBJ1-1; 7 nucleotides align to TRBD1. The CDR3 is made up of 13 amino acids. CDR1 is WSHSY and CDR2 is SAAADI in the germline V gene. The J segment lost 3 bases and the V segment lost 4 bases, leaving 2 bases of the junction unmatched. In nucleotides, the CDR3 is TGCGCCAGCAGTGTTGGACAGGACACTGAAGCTTTCTTT. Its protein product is CASSVGQDTEAFF.

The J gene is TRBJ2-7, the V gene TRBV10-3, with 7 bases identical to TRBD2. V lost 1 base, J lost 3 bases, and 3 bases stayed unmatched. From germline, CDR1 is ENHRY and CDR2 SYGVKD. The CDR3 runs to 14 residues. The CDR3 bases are TGTGCCATCAGTGAGTTGGCGGGAGTCTACGAGCAGTACTTC. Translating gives CAISELAGVYEQYF.

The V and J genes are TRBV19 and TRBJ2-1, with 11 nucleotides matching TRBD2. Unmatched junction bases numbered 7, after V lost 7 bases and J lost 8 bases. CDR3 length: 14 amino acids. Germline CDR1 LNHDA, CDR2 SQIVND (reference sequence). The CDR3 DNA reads TGTGCCAGTAACGTAGCGGGGGGGAGAGATGAGCAGTTCTTC. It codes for CASNVAGGRDEQFF.

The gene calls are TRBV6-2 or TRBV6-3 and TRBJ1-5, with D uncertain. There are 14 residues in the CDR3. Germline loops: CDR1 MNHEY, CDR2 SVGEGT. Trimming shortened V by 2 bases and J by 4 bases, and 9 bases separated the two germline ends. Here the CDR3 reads CASSYPQFNQPQHF. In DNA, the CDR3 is TGTGCCAGCAGTTACCCTCAGTTTAATCAGCCCCAGCATTTT.

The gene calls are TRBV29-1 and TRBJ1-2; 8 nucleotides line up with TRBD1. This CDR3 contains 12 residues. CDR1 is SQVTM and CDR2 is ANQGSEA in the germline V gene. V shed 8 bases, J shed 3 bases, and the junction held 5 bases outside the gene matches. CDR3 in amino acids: CSSDRVDYGYTF. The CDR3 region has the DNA TGCAGCTCGGACAGGGTGGACTATGGCTACACCTTC.

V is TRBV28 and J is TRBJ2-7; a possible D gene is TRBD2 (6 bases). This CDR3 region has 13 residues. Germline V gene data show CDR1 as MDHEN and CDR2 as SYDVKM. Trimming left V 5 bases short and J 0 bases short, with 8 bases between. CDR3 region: CASSRGISYEQYF. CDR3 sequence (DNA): TGTGCCAGCAGTCGGGGGATCTCCTACGAGCAGTACTTC.

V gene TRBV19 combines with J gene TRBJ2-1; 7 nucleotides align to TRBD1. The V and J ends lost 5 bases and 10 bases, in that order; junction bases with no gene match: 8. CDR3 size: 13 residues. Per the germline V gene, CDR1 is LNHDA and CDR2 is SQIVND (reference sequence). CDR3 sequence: CASSPIRTGEQFF. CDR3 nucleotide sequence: TGTGCCAGTAGTCCGATTAGGACAGGAGAGCAGTTCTTC.

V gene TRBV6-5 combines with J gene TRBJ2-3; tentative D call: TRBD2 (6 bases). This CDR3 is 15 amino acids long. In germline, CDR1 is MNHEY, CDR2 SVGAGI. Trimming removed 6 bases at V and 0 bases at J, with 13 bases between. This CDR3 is CASSRFGGSTDTQYF. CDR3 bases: TGTGCCAGCAGCCGATTCGGGGGTAGCACAGATACGCAGTATTTT.

In nucleotides, the CDR3 is TGTGCCAGCAGCCAGGGACTAGCGGGAGTCTACGAGCAGTACTTC. The encoded protein is CASSQGLAGVYEQYF. The V gene is TRBV5-6, the J gene TRBJ2-7; 14 nucleotides match TRBD2. The CDR3 runs to 15 residues. Trimming cost V 4 bases and J 3 bases; bases outside gene matches: 3. Germline lookup yields CDR1 SGHDT and CDR2 YYEEEE.

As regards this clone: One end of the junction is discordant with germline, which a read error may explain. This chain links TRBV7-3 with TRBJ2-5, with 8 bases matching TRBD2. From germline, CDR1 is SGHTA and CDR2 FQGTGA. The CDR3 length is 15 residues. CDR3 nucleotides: TGTGCCAGCAGTTTAACCGGGACTAGGTTGGAGACCCAGTACTTC. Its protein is CASSLTGTRLETQYF. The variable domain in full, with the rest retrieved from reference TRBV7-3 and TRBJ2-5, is GAGVSQTPSNKVTEKGKYVELRCDPISGHTALYWYRQSLGQGPEFLIYFQGTGAADDSGLPNDRFFAVRPEGSVSTLKIQRTERGDSAVYLCASSLTGTRLETQYFGPGTRLLVL.

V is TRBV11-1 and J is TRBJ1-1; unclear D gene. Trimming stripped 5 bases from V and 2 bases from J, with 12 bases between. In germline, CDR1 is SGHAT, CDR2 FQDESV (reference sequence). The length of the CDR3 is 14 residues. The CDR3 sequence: CASSPSPRNTEAFF. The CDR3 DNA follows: TGTGCCAGCAGCCCCTCCCCCAGAAACACTGAAGCTTTCTTT.

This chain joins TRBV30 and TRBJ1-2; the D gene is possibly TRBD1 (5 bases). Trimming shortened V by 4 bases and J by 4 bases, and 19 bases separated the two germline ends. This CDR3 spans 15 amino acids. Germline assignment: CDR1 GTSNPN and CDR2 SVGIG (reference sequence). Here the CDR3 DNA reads TGTGCCTGGAACACCGACCAGGGAGGCGGCTATGGCTACACCTTC. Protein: CAWNTDQGGGYGYTF.

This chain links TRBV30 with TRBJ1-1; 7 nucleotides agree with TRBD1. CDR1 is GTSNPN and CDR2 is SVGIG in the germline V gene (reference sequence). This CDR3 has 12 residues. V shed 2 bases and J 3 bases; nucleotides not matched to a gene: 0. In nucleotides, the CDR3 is TGTGCCTGGAGTCAGGGGGACACTGAAGCTTTCTTT. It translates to CAWSQGDTEAFF.

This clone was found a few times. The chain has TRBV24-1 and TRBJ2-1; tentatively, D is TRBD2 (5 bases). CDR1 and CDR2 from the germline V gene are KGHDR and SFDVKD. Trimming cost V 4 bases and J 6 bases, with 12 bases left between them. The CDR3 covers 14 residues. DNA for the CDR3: TGTGCCACCAGTGAAAGTGACTACCTCAATGAGCAGTTCTTC. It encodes CATSESDYLNEQFF.

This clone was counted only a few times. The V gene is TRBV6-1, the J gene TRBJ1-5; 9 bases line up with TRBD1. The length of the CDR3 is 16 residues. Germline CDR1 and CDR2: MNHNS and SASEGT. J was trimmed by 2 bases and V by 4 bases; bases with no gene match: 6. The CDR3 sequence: CASSAEGQGGNQPQHF. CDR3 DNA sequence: TGTGCCAGCAGTGCGGAGGGACAGGGCGGCAATCAGCCCCAGCATTTT.

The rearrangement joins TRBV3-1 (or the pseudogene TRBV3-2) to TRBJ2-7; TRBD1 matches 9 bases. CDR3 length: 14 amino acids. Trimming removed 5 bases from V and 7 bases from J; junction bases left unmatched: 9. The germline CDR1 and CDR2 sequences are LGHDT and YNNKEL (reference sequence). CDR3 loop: CASSSRTGEREQYF. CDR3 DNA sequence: TGTGCCAGCAGCTCCCGGACAGGGGAGCGGGAGCAGTACTTC.

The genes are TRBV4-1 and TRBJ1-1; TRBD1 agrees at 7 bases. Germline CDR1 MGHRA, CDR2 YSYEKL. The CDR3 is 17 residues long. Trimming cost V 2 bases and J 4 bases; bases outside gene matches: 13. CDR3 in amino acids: CASSQIYRTGSRTEAFF. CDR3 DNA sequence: TGCGCCAGCAGCCAAATCTACCGGACAGGTAGTCGCACTGAAGCTTTCTTT.

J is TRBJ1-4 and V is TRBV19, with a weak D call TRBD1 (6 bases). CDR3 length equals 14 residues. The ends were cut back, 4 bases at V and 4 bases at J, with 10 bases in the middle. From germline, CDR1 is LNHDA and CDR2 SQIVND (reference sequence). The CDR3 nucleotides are TGTGCCAGTAGTAGAGGGGGATATAATGAAAAACTGTTTTTT. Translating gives CASSRGGYNEKLFF. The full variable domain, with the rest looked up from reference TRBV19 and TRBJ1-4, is DGGITQSPKYLFRKEGQNVTLSCEQNLNHDAMYWYRQDPGQGLRLIYYSQIVNDFQKGDIAEGYSVSREKKESFPLTVTSAQKNPTAFYLCASSRGGYNEKLFFGSGTQLSVL.

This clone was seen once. The CDR3 spells CASSWGLPYGYTF. The CDR3 DNA sequence: TGTGCCAGCAGTTGGGGCCTTCCCTATGGCTACACCTTC. The chain joins TRBV6-2 or TRBV6-3 to TRBJ1-2; TRBD1 might be the D (5 bases). The CDR3 is 13 residues long. Trimming removed 4 bases from V and 4 bases from J, with 10 bases in between. Looked up from germline, CDR1 is MNHEY and CDR2 is SVGEGT.

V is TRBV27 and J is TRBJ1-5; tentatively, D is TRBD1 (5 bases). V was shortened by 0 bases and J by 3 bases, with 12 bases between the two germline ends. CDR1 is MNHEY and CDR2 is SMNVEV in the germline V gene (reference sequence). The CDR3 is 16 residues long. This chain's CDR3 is CASSLSGAWSNQPQHF. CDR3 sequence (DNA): TGTGCCAGCAGTTTATCAGGGGCTTGGTCCAATCAGCCCCAGCATTTT.